This TCR beta chain was observed in a study of blood T cell repertoires in COVID-19. Repertoires were generated with immunoSEQ multiplex PCR, while TCRdb's copy carries only in-frame clones and drops some. The sample yields under 250,000 clones, 75% to 90% seen once. This CDR3 spans 21 amino acids. Germline V CDR1 and CDR2: SGHRS, YFSETQ. With 3 bases clipped from V and 8 bases from J, the junction kept 27 bases outside the gene matches. V usage is TRBV5-1 and J usage is TRBJ2-7, with 12 bases identical to TRBD2. Sequenced sample: PBMCs or T cells enriched from blood (not recorded which). This clonotype was obtained from a young woman in a cohort exposed to, infected with or recovered from COVID-19 (not recorded which). The CDR3 is CASSSDRGWLAGGLSSTKQYF. The DNA for the CDR3 is TGCGCCAGCAGCTCGGACAGGGGTTGGCTAGCGGGAGGGCTCTCGTCTACGAAGCAGTACTTC.